These T cell receptor beta chains were read from a single sample in a study of CD8+ T cells in alopecia areata. Here immunoSEQ multiplex PCR was the method, and the copy in TCRdb shows in-frame clones only, minus some. The repertoire holds 200,000 to 250,000 clones, with 50% to 60% as singletons. The sample here was CD4+ T cells sorted from blood, taken at week 0. The receptors were gathered from a human donor with alopecia areata. The CDR3 runs from the conserved cysteine through the conserved F or W. A D gene is named only where the DNA matches it firmly. Only part of the rows carry a size: once, few, many, or a class if the clone is expanded.

CSVPENTEAFF,TGCAGCGTTCCCGAGAACACTGAAGCTTTCTTT,.,TRBV29-1,.,TRBJ1-1
CASSFDRVGADTQYF,TGTGCCAGCAGCTTCGACAGGGTAGGCGCAGATACGCAGTATTTT,TRBD1,TRBV7-3,few,TRBJ2-3
CSVELSTSQKKLFF,TGCAGCGTTGAGCTATCCACCTCCCAGAAAAAACTGTTTTTT,.,TRBV29-1,.,TRBJ1-4
CSAGTVVASTTEAFF,TGCAGCGCGGGGACAGTAGTTGCCTCGACCACTGAAGCTTTCTTT,TRBD1,TRBV29-1,.,TRBJ1-1
CASSGTRGSNQPQHF,TGTGCCAGCAGCGGTACCCGGGGTAGCAATCAGCCCCAGCATTTT,.,TRBV7-8,few,TRBJ1-5
CASSNRDRGYNEQFF,TGCGCCAGCAGTAACCGGGACAGGGGGTACAATGAGCAGTTCTTC,TRBD1,TRBV5-1,.,TRBJ2-1
CASSPLKTSGGAGEQFF,TGCGCCAGCAGCCCCCTTAAGACTAGCGGGGGGGCCGGTGAGCAGTTCTTC,TRBD2,TRBV5-1,.,TRBJ2-1
CAISEGSGPLGDTQYF,TGTGCCATCAGTGAGGGAAGCGGGCCCTTGGGAGATACGCAGTATTTT,.,TRBV10-3,.,TRBJ2-3
CAWGRGGTVNTEAFF,TGTGCCTGGGGCCGAGGGGGGACGGTGAACACTGAAGCTTTCTTT,.,TRBV30,.,TRBJ1-1
CASSHLGTPTGSGNTIYF,TGCGCCAGCAGCCACCTCGGGACCCCCACCGGCTCTGGAAACACCATATATTTT,.,TRBV4-1,.,TRBJ1-3
CASSDAQGQGETQYF,TGTGCCAGCAGTGATGCCCAGGGACAGGGTGAGACCCAGTACTTC,TRBD1,TRBV2,.,TRBJ2-5
CASSLGAGRGYNEQFF,TGCGCCAGCAGCTTGGGTGCAGGGCGAGGTTACAATGAGCAGTTCTTC,.,TRBV5-1,.,TRBJ2-1
CASSEGPGQGREQYF,TGTGCCAGCAGCGAGGGACCGGGACAGGGGCGCGAGCAGTACTTC,TRBD1,TRBV9,.,TRBJ2-7
CASSEGLARSSTDTQYF,TGTGCCAGCAGCGAAGGACTAGCGAGGTCTAGCACAGATACGCAGTATTTT,TRBD2,TRBV9,.,TRBJ2-3
CASRPQGDSYEQYF,TGCGCCAGCAGACCTCAGGGTGACTCCTACGAGCAGTACTTC,.,TRBV5-1,few,TRBJ2-7
CASRGEGDTQYF,TGTGCCAGCAGAGGAGAAGGTGATACGCAGTATTTT,.,TRBV2,.,TRBJ2-3
CASRRQGAVTGELFF,TGTGCCAGCAGACGACAGGGGGCGGTCACCGGGGAGCTGTTTTTT,TRBD1,TRBV2,.,TRBJ2-2
CSVAAAELNTEAFF,TGCAGCGTTGCTGCAGCAGAACTGAACACTGAAGCTTTCTTT,.,TRBV29-1,.,TRBJ1-1
CASSFQTTINEQFF,TGTGCCAGCAGCTTTCAGACTACTATCAATGAGCAGTTCTTC,.,TRBV11-2,few,TRBJ2-1
CASSAADTEAFF,TGTGCCAGCAGTGCGGCTGACACTGAAGCTTTCTTT,.,TRBV6-1,.,TRBJ1-1
CASSEVFSAYEQYF,TGTGCCAGCAGTGAGGTCTTTAGCGCCTACGAGCAGTACTTC,.,TRBV2,.,TRBJ2-7
CASRTRGTDTQYF,TGTGCCAGCAGGACGAGGGGCACAGATACGCAGTATTTT,.,TRBV7-8,few,TRBJ2-3
CASKTSTYNEQFF,TGTGCCAGCAAGACCAGCACCTACAATGAGCAGTTCTTC,.,TRBV2,.,TRBJ2-1
CASSTGREGQPQHF,TGTGCCAGCAGTACGGGCAGGGAAGGACAGCCCCAGCATTTT,.,TRBV9,.,TRBJ1-5
CASSRGVLDSPLHF,TGTGCCAGCAGCAGGGGGGTTCTGGATTCACCCCTCCACTTT,.,TRBV7-9,few,TRBJ1-6
CASRAHGRDIQYF,TGTGCCAGCAGGGCCCATGGGCGCGACATTCAGTACTTC,.,TRBV28,.,TRBJ2-4
CASSTRDQPQHF,TGTGCCAGCAGCACCAGGGATCAGCCCCAGCATTTT,.,TRBV7-2,.,TRBJ1-5
CASSLQGGGGYTF,TGCGCCAGCAGCCTACAGGGCGGCGGTGGCTACACCTTC,.,TRBV5-1,.,TRBJ1-2
CASSKQATPTYEQYF,TGTGCCAGCAGCAAGCAGGCTACCCCCACCTACGAGCAGTACTTC,.,TRBV6-5,once,TRBJ2-7
CASSYSYGTEDF,TGTGCCAGCAGTTACTCGTATGGGACAGAGGACTTC,TRBD1,TRBV6-6,.,TRBJ1-2
CAWIGNTEAFF,TGTGCCTGGATCGGGAACACTGAAGCTTTCTTT,.,TRBV30,.,TRBJ1-1
CASSLGLEYNEQFF,TGTGCCAGCAGCCTGGGACTGGAATACAATGAGCAGTTCTTC,.,TRBV7-2,.,TRBJ2-1
CASSLALAGTDTQYF,TGTGCCAGCAGCTTAGCCCTAGCGGGAACAGATACGCAGTATTTT,TRBD2,TRBV7-2,.,TRBJ2-3
CASKRNNQPQHF,TGTGCCAGCAAAAGGAACAATCAGCCCCAGCATTTT,.,TRBV6-5,.,TRBJ1-5
CASSQDINSPLHF,TGCGCCAGCAGCCAAGACATTAATTCACCCCTCCACTTT,.,TRBV4-1,once,TRBJ1-6
CASSHLTSGEQFF,TGTGCCAGCAGCCACCTGACTAGCGGTGAGCAGTTCTTC,TRBD2,TRBV9,few,TRBJ2-1
CASSARDIPEAFF,TGTGCCAGCAGTGCCCGAGACATTCCTGAAGCTTTCTTT,.,TRBV2,.,TRBJ1-1
CASTRSAGTDTQYF,TGTGCCAGCACCCGATCGGCGGGCACAGATACGCAGTATTTT,.,TRBV6-5,.,TRBJ2-3
CAWSPGLAGGTQYF,TGTGCCTGGAGTCCGGGGCTAGCGGGTGGGACCCAGTACTTC,TRBD2,TRBV30,.,TRBJ2-5
CASSLGTTGELFF,TGTGCCAGCAGTTTAGGCACCACCGGGGAGCTGTTTTTT,.,TRBV28,.,TRBJ2-2
CASSLVGLAVKDEQFF,TGTGCCAGCAGCTTAGTCGGGCTAGCGGTAAAGGATGAGCAGTTCTTC,TRBD2,TRBV11-2,.,TRBJ2-1
CATGAENEKLFF,TGTGCCACGGGGGCCGAAAATGAAAAACTGTTTTTT,.,TRBV30,.,TRBJ1-4
CASSSAGTLQYF,TGCGCCAGCAGCTCTGCCGGGACACTTCAGTATTTT,.,TRBV5-1,few,TRBJ2-3
CASSPSTGSWRANQPQHF,TGTGCCAGCAGCCCCTCGACAGGGAGCTGGAGGGCTAATCAGCCCCAGCATTTT,TRBD1,TRBV7-2,.,TRBJ1-5
CASSQGRGRGTEAFF,TGCGCCAGCAGCCAAGGGAGGGGACGAGGCACTGAAGCTTTCTTT,.,TRBV4-1,.,TRBJ1-1
CSVALDRQRQFF,TGCAGCGTTGCATTGGACAGGCAAAGGCAGTTCTTC,TRBD1,TRBV29-1,.,TRBJ2-1
CAISSLGAGGLYYGYTF,TGTGCCATCAGCTCCCTGGGGGCAGGGGGCTTATACTATGGCTACACCTTC,TRBD1,TRBV10-3,.,TRBJ1-2
CASRLDRASTDTQYF,TGTGCCAGCAGACTCGACAGGGCTAGCACAGATACGCAGTATTTT,TRBD1,TRBV6-6,.,TRBJ2-3
CASSQDLDRHYGYTF,TGTGCCAGCAGCCAAGATCTTGACAGACACTATGGCTACACCTTC,.,TRBV4-2,once,TRBJ1-2
CASSLNRDQPQHF,TGTGCCAGCAGCTTAAACAGAGATCAGCCCCAGCATTTT,.,TRBV13,.,TRBJ1-5
CASSLSAPRGTDTQYF,TGTGCCAGCAGTTTATCGGCACCTAGGGGCACAGATACGCAGTATTTT,.,TRBV27,.,TRBJ2-3
CASRKLDSPLHF,TGTGCAAGTCGCAAACTGGATTCACCCCTCCACTTT,.,TRBV12-2,.,TRBJ1-6
CASSQGSQASTDTQYF,TGCGCCAGCAGCCAAGGCTCCCAGGCTAGCACAGATACGCAGTATTTT,.,TRBV4-1,.,TRBJ2-3
CASSRIRGLGQETQYF,TGTGCCAGCAGTCGAATCAGGGGGCTGGGGCAAGAGACCCAGTACTTC,TRBD1,TRBV27,.,TRBJ2-5